Only a few counts were recorded for the clone carrying this T cell receptor (beta chain). Its antigen is unidentified. These data are taken from a study of T cell repertoires in cytomegalovirus infection. Study information: Public TCR beta signatures indicated both CMV infection and matching HLA type.

Study-wide points: Adding up the frequency of public TCR beta families identified people who carried CMV plus the relevant HLA.

TCRdb fed the reads into MiXCR, producing one record per CDR3 protein. The sample carries about 260,000 distinct CDR3 sequences, around 15% recorded once. The trim removed 10 bases at V and 8 bases at J, leaving 11 bases unmatched. The length of the CDR3 is 14 residues. Germline CDR1 and CDR2: MRHNA and SNTAGT. The receptor was derived from a human donor in good health (CMV status not recorded). Some clones in this sample may be carry-over from other donors' samples. Material: PBMCs. This chain joins TRBV6-4 and TRBJ2-1; 10 bases are shared with TRBD2. CDR3 protein: CATKTSSGRYEQFF. The DNA of the CDR3 is TGTGCCACGAAAACCTCTAGCGGGAGATATGAGCAGTTCTTC.